The clone carrying this T cell receptor beta chain has only a few counts. Authors' data handling: How many nucleated cells were present was estimated from reference gene primer amplification. The protocol was immunoSEQ multiplex PCR, while the TCRdb copy is restricted to in-frame clones and leaves out a portion. That table furnishes V, J and clone size, whereas the DNA furnished D and trimming. The data contain 350,000 to 450,000 clones, roughly 90% of them singletons. This sample was included in a study of blood T cell repertoires in COVID-19. Study details: Specimens from acute and convalescent COVID-19 originated in the United States, Italy and Spain. PBMCs, B-cell-depleted T cells, or T cells were the source of the cDNA or gDNA that made up the material.

In germline, CDR1 is MRHNA, CDR2 SNTAGT. The V gene lost 4 bases and the J gene lost 2 bases, with 8 bases spanning the gap. The CDR3 length is 13 residues. The source is a man aged 40-55 years with acute or convalescent COVID-19. The rearrangement links TRBV6-4 to TRBJ1-1; the D is unclear. Sequenced material: peripheral blood. DNA of the CDR3: TGTGCCAGCAGTGCCACAATCAACACTGAAGCTTTCTTT. It is translated as CASSATINTEAFF.